This note documents a single TCR beta chain sequence. Trimming removed 4 bases at V and 2 bases at J, with 15 bases between. Per the germline V gene, CDR1 is SGHVS and CDR2 is FNYEAQ. There are 15 residues in the CDR3. These data originate in a study of long-term antiretroviral therapy in people with HIV. Survey level was the resolution at which the v3.0 immunoSEQ assay ran. This table comes from immunoSEQ multiplex PCR, and its TCRdb copy is limited to in-frame clones, with some not included. In the table there are about 25,000 clones, 80% to 90% of which are singletons. The clonotype comes from a man aged 50-59 years with HIV. This specimen was unsorted PBMCs, taken 1.2 years after starting antiretroviral therapy. V usage is TRBV7-6 and J usage is TRBJ2-7, with D possibly TRBD1 on 7 matching bases. The CDR3 sequence: CASSSPQGGTYEQYF. CDR3 nucleotide sequence: TGTGCCAGCAGCTCCCCTCAGGGGGGTACCTACGAGCAGTACTTC.